This T cell receptor beta chain emerged from a study of CD8 T cells in Susac syndrome. This clonotype has a single count. The RNA input was about 0.45 to 1 ug, and it was reverse transcribed with random hexamers. With immunoSEQ multiplex PCR, TCR beta CDR3 was amplified across 54 Vbeta and 13 Jbeta. In TCRdb, the immunoSEQ multiplex PCR reads were re-called with MiXCR into one record per CDR3 protein. The sample yields about 180,000 distinct CDR3 sequences, 95% seen once. Germline CDR1 and CDR2: GTSNPN and SVGIG (reference sequence). Trimming took off 7 bases at V and 7 bases at J, with 16 bases between the two ends. The CDR3 has 13 residues. CD8+ and CD4+ T cells from blood underwent TCR beta sequencing, which was carried out in a high-throughput format.

The clonotype was recovered from a human donor with multiple sclerosis. The sequenced material came from CD4+ T cells from PBMCs. V and J are TRBV30 and TRBJ2-2; no clear D. In nucleotides, the CDR3 is TGTGCCTCACCTTCAGGCCAGGACGGGGAGCTGTTTTTT. Its translation: CASPSGQDGELFF.